This TCR beta chain emerged from a study of Graves' ophthalmopathy and Graves' hyperthyroidism. Study-level points and caveats: Most thyroid clonotypes expanded beyond 0.001 frequency were also found in blood.

Worth noting for this clonotype: Its antigen is unknown.

Using RNA transcripts, the TCR beta CDR3 regions were amplified. First-round RT-PCR employed HTBI primers, with a second-round multiplex PCR after it. MiXCR, run by TCRdb on the multiplex PCR reads, gives a single entry per CDR3 protein. Of 400,000 to 450,000 distinct CDR3 sequences listed, 20% to 25% were seen once; the top ten hold around 3.1%. CDR3 length equals 14 residues. Germline lookup yields CDR1 DFQATT and CDR2 SNEGSKA (reference sequence). V was pared by 4 bases and J by 6 bases, with 19 bases between. This receptor was obtained from a woman under 30 with stable Graves' hyperthyroidism. The sample comprised peripheral blood. This rearrangement joins TRBV20-1 to TRBJ2-7; either TRBD1 or TRBD2 may supply D (6 bases each). CDR3 bases: TGCAGTGCTATAATCGGGGGCAGGAAAGCCGAGCAGTACTTC. As protein: CSAIIGGRKAEQYF.